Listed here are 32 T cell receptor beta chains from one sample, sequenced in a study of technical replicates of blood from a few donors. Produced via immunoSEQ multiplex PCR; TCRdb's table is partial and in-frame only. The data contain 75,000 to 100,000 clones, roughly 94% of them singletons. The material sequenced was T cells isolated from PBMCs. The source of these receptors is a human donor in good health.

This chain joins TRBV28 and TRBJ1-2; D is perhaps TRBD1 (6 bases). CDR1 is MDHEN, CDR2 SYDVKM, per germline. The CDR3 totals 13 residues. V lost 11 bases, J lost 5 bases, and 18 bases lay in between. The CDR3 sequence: CAARGGGPYGYTF. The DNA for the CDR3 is TGTGCCGCACGGGGGGGCGGGCCGTATGGCTACACCTTC.

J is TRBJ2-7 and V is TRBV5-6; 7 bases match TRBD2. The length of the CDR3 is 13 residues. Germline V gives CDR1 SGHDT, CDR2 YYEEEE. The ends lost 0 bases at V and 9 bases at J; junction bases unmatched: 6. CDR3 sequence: CASSLGLALGQYF. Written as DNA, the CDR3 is TGTGCCAGCAGCTTGGGACTAGCTCTGGGGCAGTACTTC.

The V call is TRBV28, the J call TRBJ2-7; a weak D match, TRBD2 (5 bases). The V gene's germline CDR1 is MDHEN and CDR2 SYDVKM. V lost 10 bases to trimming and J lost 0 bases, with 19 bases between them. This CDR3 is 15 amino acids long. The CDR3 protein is CAIRRPGSGSYEQYF. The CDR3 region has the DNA TGTGCCATCCGACGACCGGGATCGGGCTCCTACGAGCAGTACTTC.

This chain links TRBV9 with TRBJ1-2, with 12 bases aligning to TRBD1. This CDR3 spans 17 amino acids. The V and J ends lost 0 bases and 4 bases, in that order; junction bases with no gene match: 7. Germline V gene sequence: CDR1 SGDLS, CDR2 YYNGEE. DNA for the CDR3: TGTGCCAGCAGCGTAGACGCCGGGACAGGGGGCGTCTATGGCTACACCTTC. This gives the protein CASSVDAGTGGVYGYTF.

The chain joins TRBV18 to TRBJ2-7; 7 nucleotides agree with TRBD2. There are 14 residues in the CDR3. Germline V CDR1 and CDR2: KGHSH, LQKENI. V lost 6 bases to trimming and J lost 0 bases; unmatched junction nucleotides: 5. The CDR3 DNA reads TGTGCCAGCTCGTCCCTAGCGGCCTCCTACGAGCAGTACTTC. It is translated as CASSSLAASYEQYF.

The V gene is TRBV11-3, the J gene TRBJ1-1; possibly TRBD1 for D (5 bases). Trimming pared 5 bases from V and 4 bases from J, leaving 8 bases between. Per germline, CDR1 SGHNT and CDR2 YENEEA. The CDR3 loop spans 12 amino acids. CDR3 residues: CASSRGGTEAFF. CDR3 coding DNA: TGTGCCAGCAGCAGGGGAGGCACTGAAGCTTTCTTT. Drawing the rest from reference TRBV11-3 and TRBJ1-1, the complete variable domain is EAGVVQSPRYKIIEKKQPVAFWCNPISGHNTLYWYLQNLGQGPELLIRYENEEAVDDSQLPKDRFSAERLKGVDSTLKIQPAELGDSAVYLCASSRGGTEAFFGQGTRLTVV.

DNA for the CDR3: TGTGCCAGTAGTATCGGAGTTAGCAATCAGCCCCAGCATTTT. It codes for CASSIGVSNQPQHF. The J gene is TRBJ1-5, the V gene TRBV19, with D unclear. CDR1 LNHDA and CDR2 SQIVND come from the germline V gene (reference sequence). Trimming left V 3 bases short and J 0 bases short, with 6 bases between. This CDR3 is 14 amino acids long.

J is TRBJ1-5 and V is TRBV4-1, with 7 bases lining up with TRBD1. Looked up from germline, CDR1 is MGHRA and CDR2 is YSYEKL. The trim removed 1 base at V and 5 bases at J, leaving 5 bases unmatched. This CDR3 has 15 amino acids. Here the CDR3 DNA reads TGCGCCAGCAGCCAAGTAGGGGGCCAATATCAGCCCCAGCATTTT. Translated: CASSQVGGQYQPQHF.

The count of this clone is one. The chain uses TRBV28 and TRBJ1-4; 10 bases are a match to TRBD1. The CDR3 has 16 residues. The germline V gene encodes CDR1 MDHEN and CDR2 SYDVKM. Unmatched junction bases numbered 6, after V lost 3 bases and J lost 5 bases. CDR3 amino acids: CASSFDAGQGNEKLFF. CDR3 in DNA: TGTGCCAGCAGTTTCGATGCGGGACAGGGGAATGAAAAACTGTTTTTT.

CDR3 coding DNA: TGTGCCAGTAAGGAAGGAGGGAGGGATGAAAAACTGTTTTTT. It translates to CASKEGGRDEKLFF. The rearrangement joins TRBV19 to TRBJ1-4; D ambiguous. The V gene lost 7 bases and the J gene lost 6 bases, with 15 bases spanning the gap. The CDR3 runs to 14 residues. Germline CDR1 and CDR2: LNHDA and SQIVND (reference sequence).

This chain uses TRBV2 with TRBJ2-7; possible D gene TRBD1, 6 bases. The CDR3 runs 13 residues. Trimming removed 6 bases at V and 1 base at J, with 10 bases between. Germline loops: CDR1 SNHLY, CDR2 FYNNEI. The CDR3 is CASSKQGSYEQYF. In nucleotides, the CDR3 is TGTGCCAGCAGCAAACAGGGTTCCTACGAGCAGTACTTC.

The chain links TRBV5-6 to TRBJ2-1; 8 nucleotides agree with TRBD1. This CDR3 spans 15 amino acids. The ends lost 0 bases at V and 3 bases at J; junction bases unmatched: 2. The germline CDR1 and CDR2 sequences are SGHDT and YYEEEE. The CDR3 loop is CASSLEGQVYNEQFF. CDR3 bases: TGTGCCAGCAGCTTGGAGGGACAGGTCTACAATGAGCAGTTCTTC.

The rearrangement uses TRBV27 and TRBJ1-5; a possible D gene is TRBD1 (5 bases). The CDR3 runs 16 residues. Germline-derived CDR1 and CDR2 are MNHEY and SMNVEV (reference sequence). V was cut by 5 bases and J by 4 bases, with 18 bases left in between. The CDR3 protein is CASSPSGLALNQPQHF. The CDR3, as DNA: TGTGCCAGCAGTCCGTCGGGACTGGCCTTAAATCAGCCCCAGCATTTT.

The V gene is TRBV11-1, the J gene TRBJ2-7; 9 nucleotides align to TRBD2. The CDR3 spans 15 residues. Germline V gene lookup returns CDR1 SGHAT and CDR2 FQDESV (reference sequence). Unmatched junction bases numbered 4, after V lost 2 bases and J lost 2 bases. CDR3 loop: CASSLFGTSPYEQYF. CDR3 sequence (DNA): TGTGCCAGCAGCTTATTTGGGACTAGCCCCTACGAGCAGTACTTC.

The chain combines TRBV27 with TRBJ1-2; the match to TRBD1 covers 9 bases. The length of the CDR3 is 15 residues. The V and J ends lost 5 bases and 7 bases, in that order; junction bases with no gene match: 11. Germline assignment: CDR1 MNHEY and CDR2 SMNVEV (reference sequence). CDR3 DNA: TGTGCCAGCAGTCCGGGGACAGGGAAGTTAGTTGGCTACACCTTC. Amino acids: CASSPGTGKLVGYTF.

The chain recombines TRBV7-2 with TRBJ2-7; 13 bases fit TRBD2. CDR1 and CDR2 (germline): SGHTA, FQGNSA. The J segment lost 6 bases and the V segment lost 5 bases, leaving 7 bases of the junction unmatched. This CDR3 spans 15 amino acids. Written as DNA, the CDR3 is TGTGCCAGCAGCCCGGGACTAGCGGGATTAAGCGAGCAGTACTTC. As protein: CASSPGLAGLSEQYF.

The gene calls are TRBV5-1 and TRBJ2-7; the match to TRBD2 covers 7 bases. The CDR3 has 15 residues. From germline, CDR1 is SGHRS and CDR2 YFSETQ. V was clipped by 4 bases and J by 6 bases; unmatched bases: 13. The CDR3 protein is CASSPEMAGVAEQYF. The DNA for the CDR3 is TGCGCCAGCAGCCCCGAAATGGCGGGAGTTGCCGAGCAGTACTTC.

CDR3 loop: CASNQGQGGYNEQFF. The DNA of the CDR3 is TGCGCCAGCAACCAGGGGCAGGGGGGCTACAATGAGCAGTTCTTC. V gene TRBV5-1 combines with J gene TRBJ2-1; D is possibly TRBD1 (7 bases). The V end lost 6 bases, the J end lost 3 bases, and 16 bases lay between the germline ends. Germline CDR1 SGHRS, CDR2 YFSETQ. The CDR3 contains 15 residues.

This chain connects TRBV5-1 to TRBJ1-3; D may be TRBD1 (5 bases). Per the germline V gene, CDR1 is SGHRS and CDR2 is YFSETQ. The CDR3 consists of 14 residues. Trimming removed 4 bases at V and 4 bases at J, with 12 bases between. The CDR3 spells CASSQTEAGNTIYF. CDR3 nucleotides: TGCGCCAGCAGCCAGACAGAAGCGGGAAACACCATATATTTT.

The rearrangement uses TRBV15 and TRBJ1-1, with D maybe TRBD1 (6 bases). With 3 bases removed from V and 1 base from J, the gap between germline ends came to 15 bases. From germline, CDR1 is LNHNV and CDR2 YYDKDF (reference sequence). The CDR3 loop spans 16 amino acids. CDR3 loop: CATSRTGGYPNTEAFF. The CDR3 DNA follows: TGTGCCACCAGCAGGACAGGTGGATACCCGAACACTGAAGCTTTCTTT. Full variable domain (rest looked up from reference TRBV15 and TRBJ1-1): DAMVIQNPRYQVTQFGKPVTLSCSQTLNHNVMYWYQQKSSQAPKLLFHYYDKDFNNEADTPDNFQSRRPNTSFCFLDIRSPGLGDTAMYLCATSRTGGYPNTEAFFGQGTRLTVV.

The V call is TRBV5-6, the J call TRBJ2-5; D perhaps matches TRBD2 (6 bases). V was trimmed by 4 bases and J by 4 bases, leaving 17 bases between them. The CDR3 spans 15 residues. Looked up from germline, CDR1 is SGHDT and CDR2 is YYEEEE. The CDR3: CASSLLQEGRETQYF. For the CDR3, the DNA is TGTGCCAGCAGCCTCCTACAGGAGGGCCGAGAGACCCAGTACTTC. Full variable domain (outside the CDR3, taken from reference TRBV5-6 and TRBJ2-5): DAGVTQSPTHLIKTRGQQVTLRCSPKSGHDTVSWYQQALGQGPQFIFQYYEEEERQRGNFPDRFSGHQFPNYSSELNVNALLLGDSALYLCASSLLQEGRETQYFGPGTRLLVL.

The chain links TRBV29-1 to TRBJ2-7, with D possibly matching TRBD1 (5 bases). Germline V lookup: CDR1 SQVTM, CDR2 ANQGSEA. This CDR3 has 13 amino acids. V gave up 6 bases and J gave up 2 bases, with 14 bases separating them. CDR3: CSVTTVTAYEQYF. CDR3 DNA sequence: TGCAGCGTGACGACAGTGACAGCCTACGAGCAGTACTTC.

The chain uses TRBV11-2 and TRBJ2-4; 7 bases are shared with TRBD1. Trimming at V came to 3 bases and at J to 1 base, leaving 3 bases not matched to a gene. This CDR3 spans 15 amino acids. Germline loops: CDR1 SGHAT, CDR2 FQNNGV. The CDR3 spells CASSFQGVAKNIQYF. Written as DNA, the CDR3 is TGTGCCAGCAGCTTTCAGGGGGTCGCCAAAAACATTCAGTACTTC.

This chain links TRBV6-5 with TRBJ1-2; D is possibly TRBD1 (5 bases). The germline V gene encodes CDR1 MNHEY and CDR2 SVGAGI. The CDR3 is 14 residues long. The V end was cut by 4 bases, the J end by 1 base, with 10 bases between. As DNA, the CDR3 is TGTGCCAGCAGTTCTCCGGACATTAACTATGGCTACACCTTC. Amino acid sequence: CASSSPDINYGYTF.

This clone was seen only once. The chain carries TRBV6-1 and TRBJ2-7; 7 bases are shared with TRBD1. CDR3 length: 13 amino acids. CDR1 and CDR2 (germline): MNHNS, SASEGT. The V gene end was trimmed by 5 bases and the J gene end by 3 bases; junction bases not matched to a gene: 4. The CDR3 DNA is TGTGCCAGCAGTTCGACAGGGAGCTACGAGCAGTACTTC. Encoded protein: CASSSTGSYEQYF.

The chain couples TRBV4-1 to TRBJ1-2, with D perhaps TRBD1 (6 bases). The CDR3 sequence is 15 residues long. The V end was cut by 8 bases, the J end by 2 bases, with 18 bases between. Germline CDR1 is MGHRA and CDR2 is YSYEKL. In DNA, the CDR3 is TGCGCCAGCCAAGCCAAGGTTACAGGGAACTATGGCTACACCTTC. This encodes CASQAKVTGNYGYTF.

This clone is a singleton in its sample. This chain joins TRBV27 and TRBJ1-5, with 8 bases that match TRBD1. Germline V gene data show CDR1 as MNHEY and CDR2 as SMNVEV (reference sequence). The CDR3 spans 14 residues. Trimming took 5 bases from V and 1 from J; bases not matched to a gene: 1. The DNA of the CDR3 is TGTGCCAGCAGTAGACAGGGGAGCAATCAGCCCCAGCATTTT. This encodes CASSRQGSNQPQHF.

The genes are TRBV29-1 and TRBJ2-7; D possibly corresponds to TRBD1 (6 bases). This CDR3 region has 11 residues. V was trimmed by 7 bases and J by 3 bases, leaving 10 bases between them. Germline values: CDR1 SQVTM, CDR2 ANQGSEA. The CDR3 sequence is CSEDSFYEQYF. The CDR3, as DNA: TGCAGCGAGGACAGCTTCTACGAGCAGTACTTC.

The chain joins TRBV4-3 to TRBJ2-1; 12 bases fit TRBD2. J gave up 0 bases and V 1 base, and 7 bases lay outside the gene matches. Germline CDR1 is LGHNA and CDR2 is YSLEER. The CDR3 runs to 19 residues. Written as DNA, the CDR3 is TGCGCCAGCAGCCAAGGGTACCTAGCGGGAGGGAGCTCCTACAATGAGCAGTTCTTC. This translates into CASSQGYLAGGSSYNEQFF.

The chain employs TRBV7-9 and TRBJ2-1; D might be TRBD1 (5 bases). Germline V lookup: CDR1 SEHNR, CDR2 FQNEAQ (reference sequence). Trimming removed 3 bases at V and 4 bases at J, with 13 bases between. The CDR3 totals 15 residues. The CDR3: CASSFPQGGYNEQFF. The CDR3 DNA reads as TGTGCCAGCAGCTTTCCCCAGGGTGGGTACAATGAGCAGTTCTTC.

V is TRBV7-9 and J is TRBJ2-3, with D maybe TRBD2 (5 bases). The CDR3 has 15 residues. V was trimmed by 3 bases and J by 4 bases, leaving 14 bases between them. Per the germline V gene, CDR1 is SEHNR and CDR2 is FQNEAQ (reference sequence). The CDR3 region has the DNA TGTGCCAGCAGCTTGGACGGAGCAGCGGCAGATACGCAGTATTTT. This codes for CASSLDGAAADTQYF.

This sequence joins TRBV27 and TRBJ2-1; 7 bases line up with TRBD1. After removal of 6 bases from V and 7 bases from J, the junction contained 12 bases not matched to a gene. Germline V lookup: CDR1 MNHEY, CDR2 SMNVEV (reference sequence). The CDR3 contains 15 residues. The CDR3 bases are TGTGCCAGCAGATCCCGGACAGGAAGGAGGAATGAGCAGTTCTTC. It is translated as CASRSRTGRRNEQFF.